A single sample is the source of the 22 T cell receptor beta chains below, sequenced in a study of blood T cell repertoires in COVID-19. Generated by immunoSEQ multiplex PCR, the TCRdb table keeps only in-frame clones and is missing some. The sample has 30,000 to 40,000 clones; 75% are singletons. The sequencing sample was made of peripheral blood. Receptors originate from a man older than 75 with active or convalescent COVID-19.

This chain joins TRBV3-1 (or the pseudogene TRBV3-2) and TRBJ2-1; tentative D call: TRBD2 (6 bases). V lost 4 bases to trimming and J lost 5 bases, with 9 bases between them. In germline, CDR1 is LGHDT, CDR2 YNNKEL (reference sequence). This CDR3 has 13 residues. The CDR3 sequence: CASSLLADNEQFF. CDR3 bases: TGTGCCAGCAGCCTTTTAGCGGACAATGAGCAGTTCTTC.

For this clone: A junction boundary mismatches the germline segment, possibly from a read error. CDR3 sequence reads: CASSQDLTSGTPHF. Here the CDR3 DNA reads TGTGCCAGCAGCCAAGATCTCACTAGCGGGACCCCGCACTTC. J is TRBJ2-7 and V is TRBV3-1 (or the pseudogene TRBV3-2); 10 positions match TRBD2. The CDR3 is 14 residues long. Germline values: CDR1 LGHDT, CDR2 YNNKEL (reference sequence).

The chain uses TRBV9 and TRBJ1-3; D may be TRBD1 (5 bases). Germline values: CDR1 SGDLS, CDR2 YYNGEE. This CDR3 has 16 amino acids. The V gene lost 0 bases and the J gene lost 0 bases, with 10 bases spanning the gap. CDR3 in DNA: TGTGCCAGCAGCGTAGGGGGCAGGCTCTCTGGAAACACCATATATTTT. As protein: CASSVGGRLSGNTIYF.

The chain combines TRBV7-3 with TRBJ2-3; 9 positions match TRBD1. The ends lost 4 bases at V and 7 bases at J; junction bases unmatched: 9. The germline V gene has CDR1 SGHTA and CDR2 FQGTGA. This CDR3 has 15 residues. For the CDR3, the DNA is TGTGCCAGCAGCTCAACAGGGGGCGCGGTGTATACGCAGTATTTT. It translates to CASSSTGGAVYTQYF.

The chain couples TRBV11-2 to TRBJ1-2; 10 nucleotides line up with TRBD1. The V gene's germline CDR1 is SGHAT and CDR2 FQNNGV. J lost 4 bases, V lost 4 bases, and 6 bases had no gene match. The CDR3 runs to 15 residues. This CDR3 is CASSSTGGAGYGYTF. CDR3 nucleotide sequence: TGTGCCAGCAGCTCGACAGGGGGCGCGGGCTATGGCTACACCTTC.

This clone is medium-sized. The chain uses TRBV18 and TRBJ1-1, with 10 positions matching TRBD1. The germline V gene encodes CDR1 KGHSH and CDR2 LQKENI. CDR3 length equals 14 residues. Trimming cost V 3 bases and J 4 bases; bases outside gene matches: 2. DNA of the CDR3: TGTGCCAGCTCACCGCGGACAGGGGGCACTGAAGCTTTCTTT. Amino acids: CASSPRTGGTEAFF.

V gene TRBV29-1 combines with J gene TRBJ2-1; D possibly corresponds to TRBD2 (6 bases). Germline V gives CDR1 SQVTM, CDR2 ANQGSEA. The CDR3 consists of 13 residues. V shed 5 bases and J shed 4 bases, with 12 bases lying between them. The CDR3 coding sequence is TGCAGCGTTCGTGGACTATTATACAATGAGCAGTTCTTC. Amino acids: CSVRGLLYNEQFF.

This rearrangement joins TRBV9 to TRBJ1-4; unclear D gene. The germline gives CDR1 SGDLS, CDR2 YYNGEE. The V and J ends lost 3 bases and 8 bases respectively, with 17 bases between them. CDR3 length: 15 residues. The CDR3 spells CASSAGRTNVEKLFF. CDR3 in DNA: TGTGCCAGCAGCGCCGGACGGACTAATGTGGAAAAACTGTTTTTT.

This clone is medium-sized by share. This rearrangement joins TRBV6-1 to TRBJ1-6; 7 bases are a match to TRBD1. The CDR3 length is 17 residues. The germline CDR1 and CDR2 sequences are MNHNS and SASEGT. J was trimmed by 0 bases and V by 2 bases; bases with no gene match: 4. The CDR3 loop reads CASSETTGSSYNSPLHF. CDR3 coding DNA: TGTGCCAGCAGTGAAACGACAGGGAGCTCCTATAATTCACCCCTCCACTTT.

The chain uses TRBV18 and TRBJ2-1, with 8 bases lining up with TRBD1. Losses at the gene ends were 1 base for V and 15 bases for J; bases not matched to a gene: 5. The length of the CDR3 is 12 residues. Germline V gene sequence: CDR1 KGHSH, CDR2 LQKENI. Here the CDR3 DNA reads TGTGCCAGCTCACCACTCGGACAGGGTCTGTTCTTC. It specifies CASSPLGQGLFF.

The rearrangement uses TRBV11-3 and TRBJ2-1; 11 nucleotides align to TRBD2. Per the germline V gene, CDR1 is SGHNT and CDR2 is YENEEA. The CDR3 extends over 16 amino acids. Trimming cost V 5 bases and J 3 bases; bases outside gene matches: 6. The CDR3 bases are TGTGCCAGCAGCCTACTAGCGGGAGTCAACTACAATGAGCAGTTCTTC. Amino acids: CASSLLAGVNYNEQFF.

This clone was detected a few times. The genes are TRBV10-1 and TRBJ2-7; 7 bases line up with TRBD1. Per the germline V gene, CDR1 is WNHNN and CDR2 is SYGVQD (reference sequence). Trimming cost V 2 bases and J 1 base; bases outside gene matches: 14. The CDR3 is 18 amino acids. Written as DNA, the CDR3 is TGCGCCAGCAGTGAGAAGGTAATCGACAGGGTATTATCCTACGAGCAGTACTTC. Translation: CASSEKVIDRVLSYEQYF.

The rearrangement links TRBV19 to TRBJ1-6; maybe TRBD1 (5 bases). Looked up from germline, CDR1 is LNHDA and CDR2 is SQIVND (reference sequence). The CDR3 has 13 residues. Trimming left V 5 bases short and J 13 bases short, with 15 bases between. The CDR3 DNA is TGTGCCAGTAGTGAGGCAGGGCGGTTTCCCCTCCACTTT. It is translated as CASSEAGRFPLHF.

The table lists this clone with a count of one. The CDR3 spells CASRRTGTGNEKLFF. The CDR3 coding sequence is TGTGCCAGCAGACGAACCGGGACAGGGAATGAAAAACTGTTTTTT. J is TRBJ1-4 and V is TRBV6-5, with 9 bases matching TRBD1. The germline V gene has CDR1 MNHEY and CDR2 SVGAGI. The V gene end was trimmed by 6 bases and the J gene end by 5 bases; junction bases not matched to a gene: 7. This CDR3 comprises 15 residues.

The V gene is TRBV7-2, the J gene TRBJ2-7; TRBD2 is a possible D gene (7 bases). There are 13 residues in the CDR3. Germline V lookup: CDR1 SGHTA, CDR2 FQGNSA. V lost 5 bases and J lost 3, with 11 bases in between. This CDR3 reads CASSPRGGYEQYF. CDR3 DNA sequence: TGTGCCAGCAGCCCTAGGGGGGGCTACGAGCAGTACTTC.

This chain links TRBV5-1 with TRBJ1-1; 7 positions match TRBD1. V lost 2 bases to trimming and J lost 3 bases; unmatched junction nucleotides: 4. Germline loops: CDR1 SGHRS, CDR2 YFSETQ. The CDR3 totals 14 residues. CDR3 region: CASSFDRADTEAFF. The CDR3 nucleotides read TGCGCCAGCAGCTTCGACAGGGCGGACACTGAAGCTTTCTTT. Variable domain in full (rest from reference TRBV5-1 and TRBJ1-1): KAGVTQTPRYLIKTRGQQVTLSCSPISGHRSVSWYQQTPGQGLQFLFEYFSETQRNKGNFPGRFSGRQFSNSRSEMNVSTLELGDSALYLCASSFDRADTEAFFGQGTRLTVV.

The chain links TRBV12-5 to TRBJ2-3, with D maybe TRBD2 (6 bases). CDR3 length: 13 residues. Germline V gene data show CDR1 as LGHNT and CDR2 as FRNRAP. Trimming cost V 9 bases and J 4 bases, with 14 bases left between them. The chain's CDR3 is CASRRGWADTQYF. The CDR3 DNA sequence: TGTGCTAGCCGGAGGGGATGGGCAGATACGCAGTATTTT. The variable domain in full, with the rest retrieved from reference TRBV12-5 and TRBJ2-3, is DARVTQTPRHKVTEMGQEVTMRCQPILGHNTVFWYRQTMMQGLELLAYFRNRAPLDDSGMPKDRFSAEMPDATLATLKIQPSEPRDSAVYFCASRRGWADTQYFGPGTRLTVL.

The CDR3 reads CASSMWRGQETQYF. The CDR3 bases are TGTGCCAGCAGTATGTGGCGGGGCCAAGAGACCCAGTACTTC. The chain uses TRBV7-9 and TRBJ2-5, with D tentatively TRBD2 (6 bases). V was pared by 6 bases and J by 1 base, with 12 bases between. The CDR3 covers 14 residues. Germline CDR1 is SEHNR and CDR2 is FQNEAQ (reference sequence).

CDR3 region: CASSSRLAGAETQYF. CDR3 DNA: TGTGCCAGCAGCTCAAGACTAGCGGGTGCAGAGACCCAGTACTTC. The chain carries TRBV11-3 and TRBJ2-5, with 10 bases that match TRBD2. The trim removed 4 bases at V and 4 bases at J, leaving 6 bases unmatched. Looked up from germline, CDR1 is SGHNT and CDR2 is YENEEA. This CDR3 spans 15 amino acids. The entire variable domain, with the rest obtained from reference TRBV11-3 and TRBJ2-5, is as follows: EAGVVQSPRYKIIEKKQPVAFWCNPISGHNTLYWYLQNLGQGPELLIRYENEEAVDDSQLPKDRFSAERLKGVDSTLKIQPAELGDSAVYLCASSSRLAGAETQYFGPGTRLLVL.

The CDR3 DNA sequence: TGTGCCACCAGTGAGAGGTGGTCTAGCGGGAATAATGAGCAGTTCTTC. Its protein is CATSERWSSGNNEQFF. V is TRBV24-1 and J is TRBJ2-1; 9 bases are shared with TRBD2. Trimming at V came to 4 bases and at J to 7 bases, leaving 10 bases not matched to a gene. The CDR3 consists of 16 residues. The V gene's germline CDR1 is KGHDR and CDR2 SFDVKD.

V usage is TRBV11-3 and J usage is TRBJ1-1; 7 bases are a match to TRBD1. V shed 0 bases, J shed 3 bases, and the junction held 1 base outside the gene matches. The V gene's germline CDR1 is SGHNT and CDR2 YENEEA. The length of the CDR3 is 14 residues. CDR3 residues: CASSLEGGDTEAFF. CDR3 nucleotide sequence: TGTGCCAGCAGCTTAGAAGGGGGCGACACTGAAGCTTTCTTT.

This chain links TRBV7-2 with TRBJ2-7, with 8 bases identical to TRBD2. CDR3 size: 16 residues. V shed 2 bases, J shed 1 base, and the junction held 7 bases outside the gene matches. Germline assignment: CDR1 SGHTA and CDR2 FQGNSA. Written as DNA, the CDR3 is TGTGCCAGCAGCTTAAGGTCCGTAGCGGGATCCTACGAGCAGTACTTC. Translation gives CASSLRSVAGSYEQYF.